Presented here are 14 T cell receptor beta chains from one specimen sequenced in a study of tumor-infiltrating lymphocytes in localized non-small cell lung cancer. Only in-frame clones appear in the TCRdb table, and some are missing; sequencing was by immunoSEQ multiplex PCR. This table has about 25,000 clones, 55% to 75% appearing once. The specimen was lung tumor tissue. Receptor source: a human donor with non-small cell lung cancer.

In nucleotides, the CDR3 is TGTGCCAGCAGTTACGAGGCGAGCTCCTACAATGAGCAGTTCTTC. Its protein product is CASSYEASSYNEQFF. The chain uses TRBV6-6 and TRBJ2-1; no reliable D call. Trimming pared 2 bases from V and 0 bases from J, leaving 8 bases between. Germline lookup yields CDR1 MNHNY and CDR2 SVGAGI (reference sequence). There are 15 residues in the CDR3.

This rearrangement joins TRBV28 to TRBJ1-1; D is ambiguous. The CDR3 spans 14 residues. Germline V lookup: CDR1 MDHEN, CDR2 SYDVKM. The V gene lost 7 bases and the J gene lost 6 bases, with 18 bases spanning the gap. The CDR3: CASTPESFGPEAFF. DNA for the CDR3: TGTGCCAGCACCCCAGAGAGTTTTGGACCTGAAGCTTTCTTT.

This chain connects TRBV5-6 to TRBJ1-2, with a tentative D call TRBD1 (5 bases). Germline lookup yields CDR1 SGHDT and CDR2 YYEEEE. There are 15 residues in the CDR3. Trimming removed 6 bases from V and 0 bases from J, with 15 bases in between. The chain's CDR3 is CASTERGSANYGYTF. The DNA for the CDR3 is TGTGCCAGCACCGAAAGGGGCAGCGCTAACTATGGCTACACCTTC.

The chain uses TRBV7-2 and TRBJ2-1; D remains unclear. CDR3 length: 13 residues. V dropped 4 bases and J dropped 0 bases, with 4 bases sitting between them. The germline gives CDR1 SGHTA, CDR2 FQGNSA. In DNA form, the CDR3 reads TGTGCCAGCAGCTCTACCTCCTACAATGAGCAGTTCTTC. Amino acids: CASSSTSYNEQFF. Full variable domain (outside the CDR3, taken from reference TRBV7-2 and TRBJ2-1): GAGVSQSPSNKVTEKGKDVELRCDPISGHTALYWYRQSLGQGLEFLIYFQGNSAPDKSGLPSDRFSAERTGGSVSTLTIQRTQQEDSAVYLCASSSTSYNEQFFGPGTRLTVL.

This clone was detected a few times. This sequence joins TRBV11-2 and TRBJ1-2; 8 bases line up with TRBD1. With V trimmed by 5 bases and J by 7 bases, 9 bases remained unmatched. This CDR3 has 14 amino acids. The germline V gene has CDR1 SGHAT and CDR2 FQNNGV. CDR3 bases: TGTGCCAGCAGCCCGATCGGACAGGGCCGTGGCTACACCTTC. Its translation: CASSPIGQGRGYTF.

This sequence joins TRBV11-2 and TRBJ1-3; D uncertain. Germline V gene data show CDR1 as SGHAT and CDR2 as FQNNGV. V was trimmed by 3 bases and J by 12 bases, leaving 12 bases between them. This CDR3 is built from 12 residues. This chain's CDR3 is CASSLDPGGIYF. For the CDR3, the DNA is TGTGCCAGCAGCTTGGACCCGGGAGGCATATATTTT.

This chain uses TRBV10-1 with TRBJ2-7, with D tentatively TRBD1 (6 bases). Per the germline V gene, CDR1 is WNHNN and CDR2 is SYGVQD (reference sequence). The CDR3 has 13 residues. V lost 5 bases, J lost 6 bases, and 14 bases lay in between. DNA of the CDR3: TGCGCCAGCAGTAGGGACATCCTTGGCGAGCAGTACTTC. Its protein is CASSRDILGEQYF.

The chain is built from TRBV19 and TRBJ2-7, with D hard to call. Germline assignment: CDR1 LNHDA and CDR2 SQIVND (reference sequence). The CDR3 runs 12 residues. V was trimmed by 5 bases and J by 5 bases, leaving 10 bases between them. The CDR3 bases are TGTGCCAGTAGTCAGAGGATCGACGAGCAGTACTTC. It translates to CASSQRIDEQYF.

This clone was counted between two and nine times. The rearrangement joins TRBV10-2 to TRBJ1-5, with unresolved D. The CDR3 has 13 residues. Looked up from germline, CDR1 is WSHSY and CDR2 is SAAADI. The germline V and J ends were trimmed by 5 bases and 7 bases, with 12 bases remaining between them. CDR3 bases: TGCGCCAGCAGTCGGGCTTGGGGACAGCCCCAGCATTTT. Its protein is CASSRAWGQPQHF.

The gene calls are TRBV10-3 and TRBJ2-3; D tentatively reads TRBD1 or TRBD2 (5 bases each). The germline gives CDR1 ENHRY, CDR2 SYGVKD. V lost 6 bases, J lost 0 bases, and 13 bases lay in between. This CDR3 comprises 15 residues. The CDR3 coding sequence is TGTGCCATCAGAGCGAGGGGCGGGAGCACAGATACGCAGTATTTT. This translates into CAIRARGGSTDTQYF.

This chain connects TRBV11-3 to TRBJ2-1, with TRBD2 matching over 8 bases. In germline, CDR1 is SGHNT, CDR2 YENEEA. The CDR3 is 16 residues long. The J segment lost 6 bases and the V segment lost 0 bases, leaving 7 bases of the junction unmatched. Here the CDR3 DNA reads TGTGCCAGCAGCTTAGAGCGAGGCGGGAGGTTCAATGAGCAGTTCTTC. The encoded protein is CASSLERGGRFNEQFF.

The rearrangement links TRBV30 to TRBJ2-7; 13 positions agree with TRBD2. Germline values: CDR1 GTSNPN, CDR2 SVGIG (reference sequence). V lost 3 bases to trimming and J lost 2 bases; unmatched junction nucleotides: 13. This CDR3 region has 18 residues. CDR3 loop: CAWRRRLAGGPPTYEQYF. The DNA for the CDR3 is TGTGCCTGGAGGAGGCGACTAGCGGGAGGCCCTCCTACCTACGAGCAGTACTTC.

This CDR3 reads CASSDKETQYF. The DNA of the CDR3 is TGCGCCAGCAGTGATAAAGAGACCCAGTACTTC. V is TRBV5-1 and J is TRBJ2-5; D is undetermined. Deletions cut 5 bases from V and 3 bases from J, with 5 bases between. The length of the CDR3 is 11 residues. Germline assignment: CDR1 SGHRS and CDR2 YFSETQ.

The chain carries TRBV4-2 and TRBJ2-7; D possibly uses TRBD1 or TRBD2 (5 bases each). The CDR3 is made up of 14 amino acids. In germline, CDR1 is LGHNA, CDR2 YNFKEQ. V gave up 7 bases and J gave up 2 bases, with 15 bases separating them. The CDR3, as DNA: TGTGCCAGCACCTCCTGGGACGTCCCCTACGAGCAGTACTTC. Residues: CASTSWDVPYEQYF.